A selection of T cell receptor beta chains follows, all from one sample in a study of blood T cell repertoires in COVID-19. Sequencing was performed with immunoSEQ multiplex PCR; in TCRdb, only in-frame clones are kept and a portion is missing. The sample contains hundreds of thousands of clones, around 87% of which appear only once. The sequenced sample consisted of peripheral blood. These TCRs come from a man in his sixties or seventies with acute or convalescent COVID-19. CDR3s include the opening cysteine and the closing phenylalanine or tryptophan. The D gene is left open where the match is weak. The size entry is marked missing in some rows and otherwise reads once, few, many or a size class.

j_call clone_size v_call d_call cdr3_nt cdr3_aa
TRBJ1-2 NA TRBV9 NA TGTGCCAGCAGCGCAGTCCCGCACAGCTATGGCTACACCTTC CASSAVPHSYGYTF
TRBJ1-4 NA TRBV28 TRBD1 TGTGCCAGCAGTCCCGGGACAGGGTTTGAAAAACTGTTTTTT CASSPGTGFEKLFF
TRBJ1-1 NA TRBV5-3 NA TGTGCCAGAGAACAGGTGAAGGGCTTCAACACTGAAGCTTTCTTT CAREQVKGFNTEAFF
TRBJ2-1 once TRBV27 TRBD2 TGTGCCAGCAGTCCGACGGGGGGATTCGGATACAATGAGCAGTTCTTC CASSPTGGFGYNEQFF
TRBJ2-3 NA TRBV27 NA TGTGCCAGCAGTTTATCCCGGGGTGTGGGGGCAACAGATACGCAGTATTTT CASSLSRGVGATDTQYF
TRBJ1-4 NA TRBV6-5 NA TGTGCCAGCAGTTACACCCGGGCCGGGGGGTATGAAAAACTGTTTTTT CASSYTRAGGYEKLFF
TRBJ1-5 NA TRBV19 TRBD1 TGTGCCAGTAGTCTGACAGGGGATCAGCCCCAGCATTTT CASSLTGDQPQHF
TRBJ2-5 NA TRBV28 TRBD2 TGTGCCAGCAGAGCTAGCGGGGGGACCCAAGAGACCCAGTACTTC CASRASGGTQETQYF
TRBJ2-5 NA TRBV10-2 NA TGCGCCACCGGGGTCCTAGGGGAGACCCAGTACTTC CATGVLGETQYF
TRBJ2-2 NA TRBV27 TRBD2 TGTGCCACCCGAGGGTGGGAGGGGTTGATCACCGGGGAGCTGTTTTTT CATRGWEGLITGELFF
TRBJ1-6 NA TRBV28 TRBD1 TGTGCCAGCAGTGGGACAGCCAATAATTCACCCCTCCACTTT CASSGTANNSPLHF
TRBJ2-1 NA TRBV7-3 TRBD2 TGTGCCAGCAGCCTAGCGGGGGCATACAATGAGCAGTTCTTC CASSLAGAYNEQFF
TRBJ2-3 once TRBV7-8 NA TGTGCCAGCAGCTTAGTGGGGGAGGAGAATACGCAGTATTTT CASSLVGEENTQYF
TRBJ2-7 NA TRBV14 TRBD1 TGTGCCAGCAGCCCTAAACCGGGACAGGGGTTTTTAGGCGCCTACGAGCAGTACTTC CASSPKPGQGFLGAYEQYF
TRBJ1-3 NA TRBV5-1 NA TGCGCCAGCAGCTCGGACACTGGGGTGGACACCATATATTTT CASSSDTGVDTIYF
TRBJ2-7 NA TRBV5-1 TRBD1 TGCGCCAGCACTCAGGACAGGCAGCAGTACTTC CASTQDRQQYF
TRBJ2-3 NA TRBV6-6 TRBD2 TGTGCCAGCAGTAATAGCGGGGGTAGCACAGATACGCAGTATTTT CASSNSGGSTDTQYF
TRBJ2-1 once TRBV6-5 TRBD2 TGTGCCAGCAGTCCAAGCGGGACCTACTACAATGAGCAGTTCTTC CASSPSGTYYNEQFF
TRBJ1-1 NA TRBV19 NA TGTGCCAGTAGTATGCGGCGGCCCACTGAAGCTTTCTTT CASSMRRPTEAFF
TRBJ1-2 NA TRBV19 NA TGTGCCAGTAGTATCAAGAGCGGGCCTTATGGCTACACCTTC CASSIKSGPYGYTF
TRBJ2-1 NA TRBV5-4 TRBD2 TGTGCCAGCAGCTTTCTAGCGGGAGGTAACAATGAGCAGTTCTTC CASSFLAGGNNEQFF
TRBJ1-1 NA TRBV6-5 TRBD1 TGTGCCAGCACGAGGGACAGGGGACAATTTGATTTCTTT CASTRDRGQFDFF